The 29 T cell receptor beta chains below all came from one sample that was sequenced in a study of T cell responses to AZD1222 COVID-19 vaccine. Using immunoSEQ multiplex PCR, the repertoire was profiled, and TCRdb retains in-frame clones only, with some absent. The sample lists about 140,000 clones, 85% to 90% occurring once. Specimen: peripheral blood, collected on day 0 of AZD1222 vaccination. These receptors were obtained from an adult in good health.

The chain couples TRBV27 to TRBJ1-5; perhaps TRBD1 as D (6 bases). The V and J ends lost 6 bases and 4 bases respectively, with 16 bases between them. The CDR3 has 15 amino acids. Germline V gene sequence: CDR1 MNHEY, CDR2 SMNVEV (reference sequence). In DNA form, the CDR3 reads TGTGCCAGCAGCTTTTATGGGGGCCCTAATCAGCCCCAGCATTTT. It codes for CASSFYGGPNQPQHF.

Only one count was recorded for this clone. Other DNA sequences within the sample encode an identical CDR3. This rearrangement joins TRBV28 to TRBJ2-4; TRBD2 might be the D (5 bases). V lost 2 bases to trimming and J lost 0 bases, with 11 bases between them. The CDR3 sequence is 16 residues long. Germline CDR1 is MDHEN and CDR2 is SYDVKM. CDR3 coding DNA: TGTGCCAGCAGTTTAACCGGGGTCGAAGCCAAAAACATTCAGTACTTC. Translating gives CASSLTGVEAKNIQYF.

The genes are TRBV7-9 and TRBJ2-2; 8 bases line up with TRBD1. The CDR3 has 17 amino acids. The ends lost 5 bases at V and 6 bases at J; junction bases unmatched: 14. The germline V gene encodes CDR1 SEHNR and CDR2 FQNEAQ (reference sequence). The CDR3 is CASSPLVRQGIAGELFF. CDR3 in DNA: TGTGCCAGCAGCCCCCTAGTAAGACAGGGGATCGCCGGGGAGCTGTTTTTT.

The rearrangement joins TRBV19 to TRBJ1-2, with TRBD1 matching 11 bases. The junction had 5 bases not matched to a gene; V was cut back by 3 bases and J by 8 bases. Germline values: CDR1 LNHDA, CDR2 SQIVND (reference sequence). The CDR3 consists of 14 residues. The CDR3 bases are TGTGCCAGTAGTATCGGACAGGGGGCAAGAGGCTACACCTTC. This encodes CASSIGQGARGYTF.

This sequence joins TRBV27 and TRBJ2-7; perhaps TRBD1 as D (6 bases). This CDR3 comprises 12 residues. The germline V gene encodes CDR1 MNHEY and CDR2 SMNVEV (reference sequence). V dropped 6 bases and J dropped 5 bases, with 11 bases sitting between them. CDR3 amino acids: CASRGARNEQYF. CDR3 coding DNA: TGTGCCAGCAGGGGGGCCCGAAACGAGCAGTACTTC.

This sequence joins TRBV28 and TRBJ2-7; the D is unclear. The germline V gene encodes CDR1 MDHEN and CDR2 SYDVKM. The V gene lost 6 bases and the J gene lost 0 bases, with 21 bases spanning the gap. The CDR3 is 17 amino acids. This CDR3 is CASSLDPRNSLSYEQYF. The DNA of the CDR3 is TGTGCCAGCAGCTTAGACCCTCGGAACAGCCTCTCCTACGAGCAGTACTTC. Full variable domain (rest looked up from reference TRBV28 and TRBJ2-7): DVKVTQSSRYLVKRTGEKVFLECVQDMDHENMFWYRQDPGLGLRLIYFSYDVKMKEKGDIPEGYSVSREKKERFSLILESASTNQTSMYLCASSLDPRNSLSYEQYFGPGTRLTVT.

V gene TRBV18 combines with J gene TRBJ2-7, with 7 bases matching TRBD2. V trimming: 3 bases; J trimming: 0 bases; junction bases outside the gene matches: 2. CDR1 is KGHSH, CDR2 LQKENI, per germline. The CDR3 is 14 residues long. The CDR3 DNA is TGTGCCAGCTCACCGGGCGGGAGCTCCTACGAGCAGTACTTC. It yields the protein CASSPGGSSYEQYF.

This CDR3 is CASSQAPGQGSPLHF. CDR3 nucleotides: TGCGCCAGCAGCCAAGCACCGGGACAGGGATCCCCCCTCCACTTT. The J gene is TRBJ1-6, the V gene TRBV4-3; 9 bases are a match to TRBD1. This CDR3 has 15 residues. J was trimmed by 13 bases and V by 1 base; bases with no gene match: 8. Germline CDR1 is LGHNA and CDR2 is YSLEER.

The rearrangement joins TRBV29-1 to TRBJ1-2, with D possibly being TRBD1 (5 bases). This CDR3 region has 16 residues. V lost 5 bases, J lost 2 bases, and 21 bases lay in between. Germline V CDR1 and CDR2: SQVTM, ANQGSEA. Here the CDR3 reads CSVWGGGSSSNYGYTF. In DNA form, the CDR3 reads TGCAGCGTTTGGGGGGGAGGTTCCAGTTCCAACTATGGCTACACCTTC.

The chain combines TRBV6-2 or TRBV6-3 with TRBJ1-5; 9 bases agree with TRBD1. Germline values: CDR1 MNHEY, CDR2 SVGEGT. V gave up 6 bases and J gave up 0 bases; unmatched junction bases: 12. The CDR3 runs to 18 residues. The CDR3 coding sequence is TGTGCCAGCAGCCCTAACAGGGGGCGCGGGTATAGCAATCAGCCCCAGCATTTT. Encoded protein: CASSPNRGRGYSNQPQHF.

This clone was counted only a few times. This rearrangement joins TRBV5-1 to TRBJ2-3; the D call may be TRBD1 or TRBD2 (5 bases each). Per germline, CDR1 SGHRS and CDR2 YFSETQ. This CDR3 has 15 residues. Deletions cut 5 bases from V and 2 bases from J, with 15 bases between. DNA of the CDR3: TGCGCCAGCAGACCGGGACGGTTGAACACAGATACGCAGTATTTT. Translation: CASRPGRLNTDTQYF.

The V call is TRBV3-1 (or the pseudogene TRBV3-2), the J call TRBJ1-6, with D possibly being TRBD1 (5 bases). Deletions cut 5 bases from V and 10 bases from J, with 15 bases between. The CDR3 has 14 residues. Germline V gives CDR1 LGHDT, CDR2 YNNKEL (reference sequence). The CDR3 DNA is TGTGCCAGCAGCGGGACTTCGGGATCCTCACCCCTCCACTTT. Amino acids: CASSGTSGSSPLHF.

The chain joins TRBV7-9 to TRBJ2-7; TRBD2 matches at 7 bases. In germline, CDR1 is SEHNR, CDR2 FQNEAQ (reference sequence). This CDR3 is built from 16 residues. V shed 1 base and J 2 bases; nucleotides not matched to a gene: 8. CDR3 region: CASSLVAGVIPYEQYF. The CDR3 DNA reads TGTGCCAGCAGCTTAGTTGCGGGAGTTATCCCCTACGAGCAGTACTTC.

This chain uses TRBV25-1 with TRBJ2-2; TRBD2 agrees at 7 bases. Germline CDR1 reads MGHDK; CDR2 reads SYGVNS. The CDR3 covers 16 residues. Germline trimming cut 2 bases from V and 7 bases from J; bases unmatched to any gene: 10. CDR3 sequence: CASSEESRETGGELFF. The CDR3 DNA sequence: TGTGCCAGCAGTGAAGAATCGCGGGAGACGGGCGGGGAGCTGTTTTTT.

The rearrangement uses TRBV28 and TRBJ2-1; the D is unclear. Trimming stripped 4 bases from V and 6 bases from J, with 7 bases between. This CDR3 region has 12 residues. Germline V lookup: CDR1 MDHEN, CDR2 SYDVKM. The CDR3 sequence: CASSSLINEQFF. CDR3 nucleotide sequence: TGTGCCAGCAGTTCTCTCATCAATGAGCAGTTCTTC.

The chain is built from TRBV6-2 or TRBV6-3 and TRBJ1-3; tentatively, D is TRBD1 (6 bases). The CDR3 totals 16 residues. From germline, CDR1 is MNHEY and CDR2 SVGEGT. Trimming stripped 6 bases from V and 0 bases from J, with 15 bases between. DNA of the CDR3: TGTGCCAGCAGCGGACAGACAAAATCCTCTGGAAACACCATATATTTT. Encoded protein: CASSGQTKSSGNTIYF.

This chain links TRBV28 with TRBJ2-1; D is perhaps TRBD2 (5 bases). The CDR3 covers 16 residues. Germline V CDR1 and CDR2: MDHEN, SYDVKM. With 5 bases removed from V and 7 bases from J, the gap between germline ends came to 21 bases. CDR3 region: CASSIGLHRVMNEQFF. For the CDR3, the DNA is TGTGCCAGCAGTATCGGACTTCATAGGGTAATGAATGAGCAGTTCTTC.

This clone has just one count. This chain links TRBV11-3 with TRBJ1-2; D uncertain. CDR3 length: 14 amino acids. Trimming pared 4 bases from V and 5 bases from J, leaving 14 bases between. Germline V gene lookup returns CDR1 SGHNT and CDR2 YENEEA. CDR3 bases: TGTGCCAGCAGCTCACCCCGATACGGATATGGCTACACCTTC. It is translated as CASSSPRYGYGYTF.

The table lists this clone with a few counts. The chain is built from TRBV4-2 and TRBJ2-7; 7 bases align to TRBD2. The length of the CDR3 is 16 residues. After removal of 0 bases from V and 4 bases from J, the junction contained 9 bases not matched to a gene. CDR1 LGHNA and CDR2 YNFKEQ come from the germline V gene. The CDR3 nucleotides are TGTGCCAGCAGCCAAGAACGGCGCGGGAGAGGGTACGAGCAGTACTTC. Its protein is CASSQERRGRGYEQYF.

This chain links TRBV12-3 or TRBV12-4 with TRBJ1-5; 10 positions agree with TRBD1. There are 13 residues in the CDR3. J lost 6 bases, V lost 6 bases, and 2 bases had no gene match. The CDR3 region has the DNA TGTGCCAGCAGCGACAGGGGGCGTCAGCCCCAGCATTTT. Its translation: CASSDRGRQPQHF.

The DNA of the CDR3 is TGCGCCAGCAGCCCAGACCTGAAGGGTAAGCAGCCCCAGCATTTT. This gives the protein CASSPDLKGKQPQHF. The rearrangement links TRBV4-1 to TRBJ1-5; D unclear. The germline gives CDR1 MGHRA, CDR2 YSYEKL. Trimming removed 4 bases from V and 7 bases from J, with 17 bases in between. This CDR3 spans 15 amino acids.

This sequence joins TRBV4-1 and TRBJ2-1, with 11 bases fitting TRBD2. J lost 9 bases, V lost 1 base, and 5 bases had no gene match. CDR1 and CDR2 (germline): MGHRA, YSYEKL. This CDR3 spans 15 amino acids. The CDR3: CASSQVLAGGTEQFF. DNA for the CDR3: TGCGCCAGCAGCCAAGTCCTAGCGGGAGGCACTGAGCAGTTCTTC.

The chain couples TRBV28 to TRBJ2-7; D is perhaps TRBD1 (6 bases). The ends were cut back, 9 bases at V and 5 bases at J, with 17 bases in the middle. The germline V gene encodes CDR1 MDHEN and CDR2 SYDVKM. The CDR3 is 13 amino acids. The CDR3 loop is CASFDRNHNEQYF. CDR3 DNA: TGTGCCAGTTTCGACAGGAACCACAACGAGCAGTACTTC.

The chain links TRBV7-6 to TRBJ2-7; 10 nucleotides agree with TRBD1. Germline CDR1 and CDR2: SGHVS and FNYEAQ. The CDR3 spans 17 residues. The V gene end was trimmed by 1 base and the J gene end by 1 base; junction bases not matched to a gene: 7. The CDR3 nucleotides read TGTGCCAGCAGCTTAGTGGATCGACAGGGGGCTTCCTACGAGCAGTACTTC. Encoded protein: CASSLVDRQGASYEQYF.

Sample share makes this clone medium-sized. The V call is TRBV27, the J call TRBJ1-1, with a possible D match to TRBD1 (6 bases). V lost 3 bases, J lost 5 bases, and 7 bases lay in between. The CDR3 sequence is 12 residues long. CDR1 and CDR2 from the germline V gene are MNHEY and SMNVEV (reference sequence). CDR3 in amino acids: CASSFDRTEAFF. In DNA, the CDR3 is TGTGCCAGCAGTTTTGACAGGACTGAAGCTTTCTTT.

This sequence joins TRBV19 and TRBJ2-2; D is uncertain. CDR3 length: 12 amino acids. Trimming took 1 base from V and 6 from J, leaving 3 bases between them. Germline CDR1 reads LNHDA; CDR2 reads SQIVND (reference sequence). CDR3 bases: TGTGCCAGTAGTATAGTGGCCGGGGAGCTGTTTTTT. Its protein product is CASSIVAGELFF.

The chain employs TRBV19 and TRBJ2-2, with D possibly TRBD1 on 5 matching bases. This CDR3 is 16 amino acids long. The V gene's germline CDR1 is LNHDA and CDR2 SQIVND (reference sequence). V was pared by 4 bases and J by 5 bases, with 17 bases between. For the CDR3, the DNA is TGTGCCAGTAGTACAAACAGGCTAACGGAGACCGGGGAGCTGTTTTTT. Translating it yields CASSTNRLTETGELFF.

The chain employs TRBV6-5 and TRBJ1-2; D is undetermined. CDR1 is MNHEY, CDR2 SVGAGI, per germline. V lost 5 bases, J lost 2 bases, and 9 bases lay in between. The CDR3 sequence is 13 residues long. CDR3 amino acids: CASSPLGNYGYTF. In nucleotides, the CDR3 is TGTGCCAGCAGTCCCCTGGGGAACTATGGCTACACCTTC.

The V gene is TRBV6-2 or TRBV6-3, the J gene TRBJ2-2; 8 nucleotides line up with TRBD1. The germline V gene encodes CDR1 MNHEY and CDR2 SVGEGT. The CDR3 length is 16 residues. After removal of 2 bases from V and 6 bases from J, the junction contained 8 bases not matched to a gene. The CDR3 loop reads CASSYPLDRDAGELFF. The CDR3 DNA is TGTGCCAGCAGTTACCCCTTGGACAGGGACGCCGGGGAGCTGTTTTTT.